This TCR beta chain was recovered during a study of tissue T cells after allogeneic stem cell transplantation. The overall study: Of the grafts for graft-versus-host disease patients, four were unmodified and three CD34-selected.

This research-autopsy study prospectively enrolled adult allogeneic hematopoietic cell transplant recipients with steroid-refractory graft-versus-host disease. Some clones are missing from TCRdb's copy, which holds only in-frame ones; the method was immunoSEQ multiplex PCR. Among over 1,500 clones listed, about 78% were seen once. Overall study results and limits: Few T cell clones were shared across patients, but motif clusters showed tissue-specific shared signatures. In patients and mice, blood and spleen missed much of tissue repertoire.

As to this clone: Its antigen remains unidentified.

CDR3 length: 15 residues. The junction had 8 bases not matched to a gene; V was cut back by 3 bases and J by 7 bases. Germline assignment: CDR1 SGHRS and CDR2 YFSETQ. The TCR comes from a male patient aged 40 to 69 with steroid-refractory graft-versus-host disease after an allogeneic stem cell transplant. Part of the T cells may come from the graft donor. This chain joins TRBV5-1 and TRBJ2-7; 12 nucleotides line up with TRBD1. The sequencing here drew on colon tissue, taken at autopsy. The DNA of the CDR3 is TGCGCCAGCAGCTCGCCGGGACAGGGGGCGGGAGAGCAGTACTTC. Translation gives CASSSPGQGAGEQYF. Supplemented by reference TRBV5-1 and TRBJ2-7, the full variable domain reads KAGVTQTPRYLIKTRGQQVTLSCSPISGHRSVSWYQQTPGQGLQFLFEYFSETQRNKGNFPGRFSGRQFSNSRSEMNVSTLELGDSALYLCASSSPGQGAGEQYFGPGTRLTVT.